This is a list of T cell receptor beta chains from one sample in a study of neurological immune-mediated disorders. TCRdb called the 5' RACE reads again in MiXCR, with one record for every CDR3 protein. The sample records 66,000 or so distinct CDR3 sequences, around 5% being singletons. The sequenced material came from PBMCs. Receptor source: a woman under 40 with multiple sclerosis. CDR3s include the opening cysteine and the closing phenylalanine or tryptophan. Fields, in order: clone size, J gene, D gene, V gene, CDR3 protein, CDR3 DNA. A D gene is named only where the DNA matches it firmly. Some rows mark clone size as missing; the rest say once, few, many or name a class of expanded clone.

clone_size: many
j_call: TRBJ2-7
d_call: NA
v_call: TRBV5-1
cdr3_aa: CASSLGRAYEQYF
cdr3_nt: TGCGCCAGCAGCTTGGGTAGGGCCTACGAGCAGTACTTC

clone_size: NA
j_call: TRBJ2-1
d_call: TRBD2
v_call: TRBV20-1
cdr3_aa: CSASPPSGGYNEHFF
cdr3_nt: TGCAGTGCTAGCCCTCCTAGCGGGGGCTACAATGAGCATTTCTTC

clone_size: few
j_call: TRBJ2-6
d_call: TRBD1
v_call: TRBV27
cdr3_aa: CASSLRQGGSGANVLTF
cdr3_nt: TGTGCCAGCAGTTTGAGACAGGGGGGCTCTGGGGCCAACGTCCTGACTTTC

clone_size: few
j_call: TRBJ2-7
d_call: NA
v_call: TRBV6-6
cdr3_aa: CASSPWDGGSSYEQYF
cdr3_nt: TGTGCCAGCAGTCCCTGGGACGGAGGGAGCTCCTACGAGCAGTACTTC

clone_size: many
j_call: TRBJ1-1
d_call: NA
v_call: TRBV20-1
cdr3_aa: CSARGLGSIGAFF
cdr3_nt: TGCAGTGCTCGGGGCTTAGGGTCAATTGGAGCTTTCTTT

clone_size: many
j_call: TRBJ1-1
d_call: NA
v_call: TRBV20-1
cdr3_aa: CSARAPAEAFF
cdr3_nt: TGCAGTGCTAGAGCCCCCGCTGAAGCTTTCTTT

clone_size: many
j_call: TRBJ2-5
d_call: NA
v_call: TRBV7-2
cdr3_aa: CASRSTVQETQYF
cdr3_nt: TGTGCCAGCAGGAGTACCGTCCAAGAGACCCAGTACTTC

clone_size: many
j_call: TRBJ1-5
d_call: NA
v_call: TRBV20-1
cdr3_aa: CSAGYSGWQGGQPQHF
cdr3_nt: TGCAGTGCTGGCTACTCCGGGTGGCAGGGAGGTCAGCCCCAGCATTTT

clone_size: many
j_call: TRBJ1-1
d_call: NA
v_call: TRBV5-1
cdr3_aa: CASSTESGTMNTEAFF
cdr3_nt: TGCGCCAGCAGCACAGAATCAGGGACGATGAACACTGAAGCTTTCTTT

clone_size: many
j_call: TRBJ2-1
d_call: TRBD2
v_call: TRBV20-1
cdr3_aa: CSASRRGGGDEQFF
cdr3_nt: TGCAGTGCTAGCAGGCGGGGGGGCGGCGATGAGCAGTTCTTC

clone_size: few
j_call: TRBJ2-3
d_call: TRBD2
v_call: TRBV7-2
cdr3_aa: CASSLGPLAGDTQYF
cdr3_nt: TGTGCCAGCAGCTTAGGGCCACTAGCGGGTGATACGCAGTATTTT

clone_size: many
j_call: TRBJ2-2
d_call: NA
v_call: TRBV7-8
cdr3_aa: CASRPPGANTGELFF
cdr3_nt: TGTGCCAGCAGACCCCCCGGGGCGAACACCGGGGAGCTGTTTTTT

clone_size: many
j_call: TRBJ1-1
d_call: NA
v_call: TRBV7-9
cdr3_aa: CASSPEGVNTEAFF
cdr3_nt: TGTGCCAGCAGCCCGGAGGGAGTGAACACTGAAGCTTTCTTT

clone_size: NA
j_call: TRBJ1-6
d_call: TRBD1
v_call: TRBV20-1
cdr3_aa: CSASFGTGNSPLHF
cdr3_nt: TGCAGTGCTAGTTTCGGGACAGGGAATTCACCCCTCCACTTT

clone_size: many
j_call: TRBJ1-4
d_call: NA
v_call: TRBV20-1
cdr3_aa: CSAVYRATNEKLFF
cdr3_nt: TGCAGTGCGGTATACAGAGCAACTAATGAAAAACTGTTTTTT

clone_size: many
j_call: TRBJ1-6
d_call: TRBD1
v_call: TRBV7-7
cdr3_aa: CASSADRAASPLHF
cdr3_nt: TGTGCTAGCAGCGCAGACAGGGCCGCCTCACCCCTCCACTTT

clone_size: many
j_call: TRBJ2-3
d_call: NA
v_call: TRBV4-2
cdr3_aa: CASSQDMGARDAQYF
cdr3_nt: TGTGCCAGCAGCCAAGATATGGGGGCGAGGGATGCGCAGTATTTT

clone_size: many
j_call: TRBJ2-5
d_call: TRBD2
v_call: TRBV20-1
cdr3_aa: CSAREGGGALETQYF
cdr3_nt: TGCAGTGCTAGAGAAGGCGGGGGGGCTCTTGAGACCCAGTACTTC

clone_size: NA
j_call: TRBJ2-1
d_call: NA
v_call: TRBV7-2
cdr3_aa: CASRLEGIAGNEQFF
cdr3_nt: TGTGCCAGCAGATTAGAAGGAATAGCCGGCAATGAGCAGTTCTTC

clone_size: many
j_call: TRBJ2-1
d_call: NA
v_call: TRBV7-3
cdr3_aa: CASSLTRFDEQFF
cdr3_nt: TGTGCCAGCAGCTTAACTAGGTTCGATGAGCAGTTCTTC

clone_size: many
j_call: TRBJ1-1
d_call: NA
v_call: TRBV5-5
cdr3_aa: CASVVNTEAFF
cdr3_nt: TGTGCCAGCGTCGTGAACACTGAAGCTTTCTTT

clone_size: NA
j_call: TRBJ2-7
d_call: NA
v_call: TRBV7-9
cdr3_aa: CASSLGSTYYEQYF
cdr3_nt: TGTGCCAGCAGCTTGGGTTCTACGTATTACGAGCAGTACTTC

clone_size: many
j_call: TRBJ1-2
d_call: NA
v_call: TRBV7-2
cdr3_aa: CASSLALGSYNYGYTF
cdr3_nt: TGTGCCAGCAGCTTAGCGCTGGGGTCCTATAACTATGGCTACACCTTC

clone_size: many
j_call: TRBJ2-7
d_call: TRBD1
v_call: TRBV30
cdr3_aa: CAWTPLGQAGAYEQYF
cdr3_nt: TGTGCCTGGACCCCTTTGGGACAGGCAGGGGCCTACGAGCAGTACTTC